This entry lists 29 T cell receptor beta chains sequenced from one sample in a study of healthy donors' naive CD4 and CD8 T cells. Starting from roughly 0.55 ug of total RNA, TCR libraries were made with linear amplification. TCRdb itself ran the reads through MiXCR, one entry per CDR3 protein. The repertoire includes 150,000 to 200,000 distinct CDR3 sequences, about 70% of them detected once, and around 2% sits in the top ten. Sequencing was carried out using naive CD4+ and CD8+ T cells sorted from blood, pooled from several donors. These receptors originate from a pool of human donors in good health; the sample pools cells from several healthy donors.

The chain joins TRBV29-1 to TRBJ1-2; D gene uncertain. In germline, CDR1 is SQVTM, CDR2 ANQGSEA. Trimming stripped 5 bases from V and 3 bases from J, with 13 bases between. The CDR3 totals 13 residues. CDR3 amino acids: CSVSGEPDYGYTF. Written as DNA, the CDR3 is TGCAGCGTTAGTGGGGAGCCCGACTATGGCTACACCTTC.

V and J are TRBV6-2 or TRBV6-3 and TRBJ1-5; 10 bases are a match to TRBD1. This CDR3 contains 15 residues. V shed 7 bases and J 5 bases; nucleotides not matched to a gene: 8. Germline-derived CDR1 and CDR2 are MNHEY and SVGEGT. The chain's CDR3 is CASMRDRGIHQPQHF. The CDR3 region has the DNA TGTGCCAGCATGAGGGACAGGGGTATTCATCAGCCCCAGCATTTT.

The chain employs TRBV19 and TRBJ2-5, with 10 positions matching TRBD2. The V gene end was trimmed by 6 bases and the J gene end by 2 bases; junction bases not matched to a gene: 6. This CDR3 has 15 residues. Per germline, CDR1 LNHDA and CDR2 SQIVND (reference sequence). The DNA of the CDR3 is TGTGCCAGTAGGACTAGCGGGCTTAATCAAGAGACCCAGTACTTC. It specifies CASRTSGLNQETQYF. The full variable domain, its missing parts supplied by reference TRBV19 and TRBJ2-5, is DGGITQSPKYLFRKEGQNVTLSCEQNLNHDAMYWYRQDPGQGLRLIYYSQIVNDFQKGDIAEGYSVSREKKESFPLTVTSAQKNPTAFYLCASRTSGLNQETQYFGPGTRLLVL.

V and J are TRBV29-1 and TRBJ2-5; TRBD1 agrees at 7 bases. Germline CDR1 SQVTM, CDR2 ANQGSEA. The J segment lost 3 bases and the V segment lost 5 bases, leaving 3 bases of the junction unmatched. The CDR3 contains 12 residues. The CDR3 nucleotides are TGCAGCGTTCTCGACAGGGAAGAGACCCAGTACTTC. It yields the protein CSVLDREETQYF. Complete variable domain (other parts from reference TRBV29-1 and TRBJ2-5): SAVISQKPSRDICQRGTSLTIQCQVDSQVTMMFWYRQQPGQSLTLIATANQGSEATYESGFVIDKFPISRPNLTFSTLTVSNMSPEDSSIYLCSVLDREETQYFGPGTRLLVL.

The chain carries TRBV6-5 and TRBJ2-7; TRBD2 might be the D (6 bases). V lost 8 bases to trimming and J lost 6 bases, with 11 bases between them. Germline loops: CDR1 MNHEY, CDR2 SVGAGI. The CDR3 length is 11 residues. This CDR3 reads CASGRRAEQYF. The CDR3 nucleotides are TGTGCCAGCGGAAGGAGGGCCGAGCAGTACTTC.

There are a few counts of this clonotype. The gene calls are TRBV29-1 and TRBJ1-5; 8 nucleotides align to TRBD1. Trimming took 4 bases from V and 3 from J; bases not matched to a gene: 2. The CDR3 sequence is 13 residues long. Germline loops: CDR1 SQVTM, CDR2 ANQGSEA. CDR3 DNA: TGCAGCGTTGGGGACAGGATCAATCAGCCCCAGCATTTT. Translating it yields CSVGDRINQPQHF.

This clonotype showed up just a few times. The rearrangement links TRBV6-6 to TRBJ2-7; 9 bases align to TRBD1. Germline CDR1 and CDR2: MNHNY and SVGAGI (reference sequence). V shed 8 bases, J shed 3 bases, and the junction held 5 bases outside the gene matches. The CDR3 extends over 13 amino acids. The CDR3 coding sequence is TGTGCCAGCGAAACGGGACAGGGCTACGAGCAGTACTTC. This sequence encodes CASETGQGYEQYF.

This rearrangement joins TRBV19 to TRBJ2-5; D is unclear. Germline CDR1 reads LNHDA; CDR2 reads SQIVND (reference sequence). V lost 3 bases and J 2 bases, leaving 10 bases between the germline ends. This CDR3 is built from 14 residues. The CDR3 spells CASSMWAIQETQYF. CDR3 DNA: TGTGCCAGTAGTATGTGGGCGATTCAAGAGACCCAGTACTTC.

The chain joins TRBV29-1 to TRBJ2-6, with 7 bases fitting TRBD1. Germline CDR1 reads SQVTM; CDR2 reads ANQGSEA. V was pared by 6 bases and J by 2 bases, with 7 bases of the junction left unmatched. The length of the CDR3 is 15 residues. The CDR3 region has the DNA TGCAGCGTCCGGGGACAGAACGCTGGGGCCAACGTCCTGACTTTC. It yields the protein CSVRGQNAGANVLTF.

The chain recombines TRBV29-1 with TRBJ2-3; 8 bases align to TRBD2. The J segment lost 4 bases and the V segment lost 4 bases, leaving 4 bases of the junction unmatched. The CDR3 sequence is 13 residues long. CDR1 and CDR2 (germline): SQVTM, ANQGSEA. For the CDR3, the DNA is TGCAGCGTTGGCCAGACTAGCGCAGATACGCAGTATTTT. This codes for CSVGQTSADTQYF.

This clonotype was seen a few times. The V gene is TRBV29-1, the J gene TRBJ2-7; D ambiguous. V lost 6 bases and J 4 bases, leaving 13 bases between the germline ends. The CDR3 has 12 amino acids. Germline V gives CDR1 SQVTM, CDR2 ANQGSEA. This chain's CDR3 is CSVTAIGYEQYF. DNA of the CDR3: TGCAGCGTGACTGCTATTGGGTACGAGCAGTACTTC.

J is TRBJ2-7 and V is TRBV7-7; 8 positions agree with TRBD2. The CDR3 is 13 amino acids. CDR1 and CDR2 from the germline V gene are SSHAT and FNYEAQ (reference sequence). Unmatched junction bases numbered 2, after V lost 2 bases and J lost 5 bases. The CDR3 DNA reads TGTGCCAGCAGCTTAACTAGCGGCGACGAGCAGTACTTC. This gives the protein CASSLTSGDEQYF.

V gene TRBV27 combines with J gene TRBJ2-1, with D unresolved. The CDR3 has 12 residues. CDR1 is MNHEY and CDR2 is SMNVEV in the germline V gene (reference sequence). V shed 0 bases and J shed 6 bases, with 3 bases lying between them. The CDR3 sequence is CASSLSRNEQFF. The CDR3 DNA follows: TGTGCCAGCAGTTTATCCCGCAATGAGCAGTTCTTC.

This chain joins TRBV29-1 and TRBJ1-5; TRBD1 agrees at 7 bases. The CDR3 is 15 amino acids. The ends lost 8 bases at V and 4 bases at J; junction bases unmatched: 14. CDR1 is SQVTM, CDR2 ANQGSEA, per germline. As DNA, the CDR3 is TGCAGCCCCAAGAGGGGGGACAGACATAATCAGCCCCAGCATTTT. This encodes CSPKRGDRHNQPQHF.

This chain links TRBV6-6 with TRBJ2-1, with 11 nucleotides matching TRBD2. Trimming cost V 4 bases and J 4 bases; bases outside gene matches: 9. Germline loops: CDR1 MNHNY, CDR2 SVGAGI (reference sequence). The CDR3 is 17 residues long. In DNA, the CDR3 is TGTGCCAGCAGTTTCCCTTCGGGACTAGCGGCATACAATGAGCAGTTCTTC. This codes for CASSFPSGLAAYNEQFF.

The chain recombines TRBV11-2 with TRBJ2-2; tentatively, D is TRBD2 (5 bases). This CDR3 spans 16 amino acids. Trimming removed 1 base from V and 8 bases from J, with 17 bases in between. In germline, CDR1 is SGHAT, CDR2 FQNNGV. The chain's CDR3 is CASSLVHGGGWGELFF. For the CDR3, the DNA is TGTGCCAGCAGCTTAGTTCACGGCGGAGGATGGGGGGAGCTGTTTTTT. The variable domain in full, with the rest retrieved from reference TRBV11-2 and TRBJ2-2, is EAGVAQSPRYKIIEKRQSVAFWCNPISGHATLYWYQQILGQGPKLLIQFQNNGVVDDSQLPKDRFSAERLKGVDSTLKIQPAKLEDSAVYLCASSLVHGGGWGELFFGEGSRLTVL.

The rearrangement uses TRBV7-8 and TRBJ2-3; 7 bases map to TRBD2. Per the germline V gene, CDR1 is SGHVS and CDR2 is FQNEAQ. CDR3 length: 15 amino acids. V was clipped by 4 bases and J by 1 base; unmatched bases: 5. The CDR3 DNA reads as TGTGCCAGCAGCTCAGGACTAGTTGGCACAGATACGCAGTATTTT. It is translated as CASSSGLVGTDTQYF.

A few counts support this clonotype. The genes are TRBV29-1 and TRBJ2-7; perhaps TRBD1 as D (5 bases). The CDR3 consists of 13 residues. The germline V and J ends were trimmed by 3 bases and 0 bases, with 9 bases remaining between them. Germline CDR1 is SQVTM and CDR2 is ANQGSEA. This chain's CDR3 is CSVEGPSSYEQYF. CDR3 in DNA: TGCAGCGTTGAGGGGCCCAGCTCCTACGAGCAGTACTTC.

CDR3 bases: TGCAGCGTTGGCGTCGGACTAGCGGCCTACGAGCAGTACTTC. This sequence encodes CSVGVGLAAYEQYF. The chain joins TRBV29-1 to TRBJ2-7; 10 bases align to TRBD2. The CDR3 runs to 14 residues. The V gene end was trimmed by 4 bases and the J gene end by 2 bases; junction bases not matched to a gene: 5. CDR1 SQVTM and CDR2 ANQGSEA come from the germline V gene.

The chain combines TRBV5-1 with TRBJ2-1, with TRBD2 as a possible D gene (5 bases). With 4 bases removed from V and 8 bases from J, the gap between germline ends came to 19 bases. This CDR3 has 15 amino acids. Germline lookup yields CDR1 SGHRS and CDR2 YFSETQ. This CDR3 reads CASSARVGSDHEQFF. The CDR3, as DNA: TGCGCCAGCAGCGCGAGGGTCGGGTCTGACCATGAGCAGTTCTTC. The whole variable domain, remainder taken from reference TRBV5-1 and TRBJ2-1, is KAGVTQTPRYLIKTRGQQVTLSCSPISGHRSVSWYQQTPGQGLQFLFEYFSETQRNKGNFPGRFSGRQFSNSRSEMNVSTLELGDSALYLCASSARVGSDHEQFFGPGTRLTVL.

The chain combines TRBV24-1 with TRBJ1-5; D perhaps matches TRBD1 (5 bases). The V end lost 2 bases, the J end lost 4 bases, and 8 bases lay between the germline ends. This CDR3 has 14 residues. Germline CDR1 KGHDR, CDR2 SFDVKD. DNA for the CDR3: TGTGCCACCAGTGATTCAGGGTGGAATCAGCCCCAGCATTTT. Amino acid sequence: CATSDSGWNQPQHF.

The CDR3 sequence is CSVGGGQGAITDTQYF. Written as DNA, the CDR3 is TGCAGCGTTGGGGGAGGACAGGGGGCCATCACAGATACGCAGTATTTT. This rearrangement joins TRBV29-1 to TRBJ2-3, with 11 bases that match TRBD1. Losses at the gene ends were 4 bases for V and 2 bases for J; bases not matched to a gene: 8. This CDR3 comprises 16 residues. Germline-derived CDR1 and CDR2 are SQVTM and ANQGSEA.

The chain uses TRBV20-1 and TRBJ2-5, with unresolved D. This CDR3 contains 11 residues. Germline-derived CDR1 and CDR2 are DFQATT and SNEGSKA (reference sequence). Trimming shortened V by 5 bases and J by 1 base, and 5 bases separated the two germline ends. CDR3 region: CSAGSQETQYF. The DNA for the CDR3 is TGCAGTGCTGGCAGCCAAGAGACCCAGTACTTC.

This clonotype has more than one count but fewer than ten. This sequence joins TRBV19 and TRBJ2-7; 9 positions match TRBD1. J was trimmed by 4 bases and V by 6 bases; bases with no gene match: 10. This CDR3 contains 15 residues. The germline V gene encodes CDR1 LNHDA and CDR2 SQIVND (reference sequence). The CDR3 nucleotides read TGTGCCAGTAGGAGTCTTCCGGGACAGGGTTACGAGCAGTACTTC. This sequence encodes CASRSLPGQGYEQYF.

The chain couples TRBV29-1 to TRBJ2-1; 7 nucleotides match TRBD1. Looked up from germline, CDR1 is SQVTM and CDR2 is ANQGSEA. The V gene end was trimmed by 6 bases and the J gene end by 0 bases; junction bases not matched to a gene: 8. This CDR3 region has 15 residues. For the CDR3, the DNA is TGCAGCGTAGCAGACAGGGCCAGCTCCTACAATGAGCAGTTCTTC. This codes for CSVADRASSYNEQFF.

This clonotype was recorded a few times. J is TRBJ2-1 and V is TRBV15, with TRBD2 matching 9 bases. The V and J ends lost 0 bases and 2 bases, in that order; junction bases with no gene match: 11. Germline CDR1 LNHNV, CDR2 YYDKDF (reference sequence). The CDR3 sequence is 19 residues long. The CDR3, as DNA: TGTGCCACCAGCAGAGATAAGATGGGCGGGAGGGATACCTACAATGAGCAGTTCTTC. Amino acid sequence: CATSRDKMGGRDTYNEQFF.

This rearrangement joins TRBV29-1 to TRBJ2-2; possibly TRBD2 for D (5 bases). The V gene's germline CDR1 is SQVTM and CDR2 ANQGSEA. The V end lost 6 bases, the J end lost 4 bases, and 9 bases lay between the germline ends. The CDR3 has 12 amino acids. The CDR3: CSVGRGTGELFF. The CDR3 nucleotides are TGCAGCGTCGGACGGGGCACCGGGGAGCTGTTTTTT.

The rearrangement joins TRBV6-1 to TRBJ1-1; D call uncertain. This CDR3 comprises 14 residues. Trimming took off 4 bases at V and 5 bases at J, with 14 bases between the two ends. Germline V gene lookup returns CDR1 MNHNS and CDR2 SASEGT. The CDR3 protein is CASSVTGIGTEAFF. The CDR3 bases are TGTGCCAGCAGTGTAACCGGGATTGGGACTGAAGCTTTCTTT.

The rearrangement uses TRBV5-1 and TRBJ1-1; D perhaps matches TRBD1 (5 bases). This CDR3 region has 15 residues. Deletions cut 4 bases from V and 10 bases from J, with 23 bases between. CDR1 is SGHRS and CDR2 is YFSETQ in the germline V gene. The CDR3, as DNA: TGCGCCAGCAGCAACCTAGCAGGGTCGGCGGGCAGAGCTTTCTTT. Translated, it gives CASSNLAGSAGRAFF.